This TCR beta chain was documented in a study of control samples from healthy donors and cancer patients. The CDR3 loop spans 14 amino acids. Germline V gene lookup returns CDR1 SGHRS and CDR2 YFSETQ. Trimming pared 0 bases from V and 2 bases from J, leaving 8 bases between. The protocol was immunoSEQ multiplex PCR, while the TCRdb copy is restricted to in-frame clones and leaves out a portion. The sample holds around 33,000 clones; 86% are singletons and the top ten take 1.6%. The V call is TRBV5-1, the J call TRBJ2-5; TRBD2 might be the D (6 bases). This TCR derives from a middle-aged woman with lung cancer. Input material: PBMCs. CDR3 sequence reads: CASSLGTTQETQYF. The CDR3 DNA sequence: TGCGCCAGCAGCTTGGGGACTACACAAGAGACCCAGTACTTC.